This section outlines one T cell receptor (beta chain) sequence together with its context. Clones were sequenced by immunoSEQ multiplex PCR, and TCRdb holds only the in-frame ones, with some missing. The top ten clones hold 8.4% of a sample with about 54,000 clones, 90% of them seen once. This sample is drawn from a study of blood T cell repertoires in COVID-19. For the study at large: Researchers got acute and convalescent COVID-19 samples from the United States, Italy and Spain. The cDNA or gDNA used as material had been derived from T cells, B-cell-depleted T cells, or PBMCs.

J lost 9 bases, V lost 0 bases, and 5 bases had no gene match. The germline CDR1 and CDR2 sequences are MNHEY and SVGAGI. The CDR3 has 15 residues. The V call is TRBV6-5, the J call TRBJ1-6, with TRBD1 identical over 7 bases. The sample comprised peripheral blood. The sequence derives from a middle-aged woman with active COVID-19. Written as DNA, the CDR3 is TGTGCCAGCAGTTACTCTCGACAGGGATTTTCACCCCTCCACTTT. This codes for CASSYSRQGFSPLHF.